This note documents a single T cell receptor beta chain sequence. The antigen remains undetermined. The CDR3 length is 16 residues. Losses at the gene ends were 3 bases for V and 4 bases for J; bases not matched to a gene: 4. CDR1 and CDR2 (germline): SGHNT, YYREEE (reference sequence). This specimen belongs to a study of graft-versus-host responses after intestinal transplantation. Looking at the study overall: Recipients were all induced with anti-thymocyte globulin, then given tacrolimus and steroids for 2 to 3 years.

Assay: immunoSEQ multiplex PCR; the TCRdb copy retains only in-frame clones and omits some. The data contain around 54,000 clones, about 89% of them seen just once; the ten biggest clones take up around 5.1%. Study findings and constraints: Within the allografts of patients who had graft-donor T cell macrochimerism, graft-versus-host to host-versus-graft clonal ratios were high.

This receptor was identified in a human patient who received an intestinal transplant, so some T cells may come from the graft donor. The V call is TRBV5-4, the J call TRBJ2-1; 13 nucleotides match TRBD2. The sample was PBMCs, taken about 93 weeks after intestinal transplant. The CDR3 spells CASSSGTSGVYNEQFF. CDR3 DNA: TGTGCCAGCAGCTCCGGGACTAGCGGGGTTTACAATGAGCAGTTCTTC.